This T cell receptor (beta chain) was identified in a study of T-cell reconstitution after alpha-beta-depleted transplantation in children. This clonotype has more than one count but fewer than ten. A TCRbeta library incorporating unique molecular identifiers was prepared. TCRdb re-analysed the PCR reads in MiXCR, keeping a single row per CDR3 protein. The repertoire consists of over 550,000 distinct CDR3 sequences, with about 11% occurring once and the leading ten covering about 4%. The CDR3 is made up of 16 amino acids. Trimming took 5 bases from V and 3 from J, leaving 16 bases between them. Germline CDR1 reads SGHVS; CDR2 reads FNYEAQ.

The rearrangement uses TRBV7-6 and TRBJ1-4; TRBD1 is a possible D gene (5 bases). The origin of this receptor is a human donor who donated a stem cell graft to a child with acute myeloid leukemia. The material was PBMCs from the stem cell graft donor, obtained from the stem cell graft. CDR3 bases: TGTGCCAGCAGCGAAGAGACAGTGGCGGCTAATGAAAAACTGTTTTTT. Translation: CASSEETVAANEKLFF. Supplemented by reference TRBV7-6 and TRBJ1-4, the full variable domain reads GAGVSQSPRYKVTKRGQDVALRCDPISGHVSLYWYRQALGQGPEFLTYFNYEAQQDKSGLPNDRFSAERPEGSISTLTIQRTEQRDSAMYRCASSEETVAANEKLFFGSGTQLSVL.